This T cell receptor (beta chain) was sequenced for a study of control samples from healthy donors and cancer patients (dated by TCRdb to the early 2020s). Libraries were made using the immunoSEQ multiplex PCR assay. Not all clones reach the TCRdb copy of this immuneACCESS table, which keeps in-frame sequences only. Checked studies attribute under half of the gap to unresolved V genes and leave the rest unexplained. Across this sample there are approximately 190,000 clones, with around 93% seen only once. The ten top clones hold over 1.5% of the sample. About this clone itself: Its antigen is unknown. Base qualities were left out, and no much larger clone turns up one base away.

The CDR3 runs 16 residues from the cysteine to the phenylalanine. Only the CDR3 region is kept as DNA, spanning 48 bases read in frame from base 1. At the junction V is shortened by 3 bases and J by 5 bases; bases outside the gene matches: 7. Taken from the germline V gene, the CDR1 and CDR2 loops are ENHRY and SYGVKD. The sample consisted of blood. The chain couples TRBV10-3 to TRBJ2-3, with 11 junctional bases fitting TRBD2. This receptor was obtained from a man aged 30-40 years in good health. The nucleotide sequence is TGTGCCATCAGTGAACTAGCGGGGGCTGGGGGAGATACGCAGTATTTT. This gives the protein CAISELAGAGGDTQYF.